The 21 T cell receptor beta chains presented below share a single source sample, sequenced in a study of a mutant IDH1 vaccine in newly diagnosed glioma. Produced via immunoSEQ multiplex PCR; TCRdb's table is partial and in-frame only. This sample carries some 51,000 clones, 65% to 80% of them seen once, and the ten largest clones take approximately 1.8%. Time point of the sample: baseline, week 1 (first vaccination visit). Documented treatment: pre-vaccination baseline after standard-of-care therapy. This specimen was PBMCs, taken from a glioma patient treated with radiotherapy, temozolomide or both. The receptors were sampled from a middle-aged woman with glioma.

V is TRBV14 and J is TRBJ2-5; 9 nucleotides match TRBD2. The length of the CDR3 is 17 residues. V was clipped by 0 bases and J by 5 bases; unmatched bases: 10. The V gene's germline CDR1 is SGHDN and CDR2 FVKESK. The CDR3 is CASSQELRGGSRETQYF. Here the CDR3 DNA reads TGTGCCAGCAGCCAAGAGTTGCGGGGGGGATCCAGGGAGACCCAGTACTTC.

The chain joins TRBV15 to TRBJ1-5, with D unclear. V shed 0 bases and J shed 0 bases, with 6 bases lying between them. Germline V lookup: CDR1 LNHNV, CDR2 YYDKDF (reference sequence). The CDR3 length is 15 residues. The CDR3 is CATSRDKNSNQPQHF. The CDR3 nucleotides read TGTGCCACCAGCAGAGATAAAAATAGCAATCAGCCCCAGCATTTT.

This CDR3 reads CASSQAPIRGASFWPQHF. CDR3 DNA: TGCGCCAGCAGCCAAGCTCCGATACGCGGAGCCTCGTTTTGGCCCCAGCATTTT. The rearrangement links TRBV4-1 to TRBJ1-5; D call uncertain. The CDR3 length is 18 residues. The V end lost 1 base, the J end lost 9 bases, and 25 bases lay between the germline ends. Germline V gene data show CDR1 as MGHRA and CDR2 as YSYEKL.

The CDR3 DNA sequence: TGTGCCAGCAGTTTATCCCGGCAAGAGACCCAGTACTTC. As protein: CASSLSRQETQYF. The V and J genes are TRBV27 and TRBJ2-5; D ambiguous. This CDR3 region has 13 residues. V was clipped by 0 bases and J by 2 bases, with 4 bases between them. Germline-derived CDR1 and CDR2 are MNHEY and SMNVEV (reference sequence).

The chain employs TRBV18 and TRBJ2-5; maybe TRBD1 (6 bases). The CDR3 length is 17 residues. V lost 1 base to trimming and J lost 4 bases, with 19 bases between them. Germline CDR1 is KGHSH and CDR2 is LQKENI. Here the CDR3 DNA reads TGTGCCAGCTCACCACTTAAGACAGGTCCCCCCCCAGAGACCCAGTACTTC. Translation gives CASSPLKTGPPPETQYF.

The rearrangement links TRBV7-9 to TRBJ2-1, with unresolved D. Per germline, CDR1 SEHNR and CDR2 FQNEAQ (reference sequence). V dropped 5 bases and J dropped 7 bases, with 9 bases sitting between them. This CDR3 has 12 amino acids. CDR3 sequence: CASSQIANEQFF. DNA for the CDR3: TGTGCCAGCAGCCAAATAGCAAATGAGCAGTTCTTC.

This clone appeared a single time. This rearrangement joins TRBV5-1 to TRBJ2-7; possibly TRBD2 for D (5 bases). Deletions cut 4 bases from V and 5 bases from J, with 13 bases between. Germline values: CDR1 SGHRS, CDR2 YFSETQ. CDR3 size: 13 residues. The CDR3 DNA follows: TGCGCCAGCAGCCCCGGGATCGGGGACGAGCAGTACTTC. This codes for CASSPGIGDEQYF.

V is TRBV7-7 and J is TRBJ2-5; 9 positions match TRBD1. The CDR3 sequence is 15 residues long. Germline values: CDR1 SSHAT, CDR2 FNYEAQ (reference sequence). The CDR3 DNA follows: TGTGCTATCCGGATACAGGGGGCGTCTGGGGAGACCCAGTACTTC. Translation: CAIRIQGASGETQYF. Full variable domain (rest looked up from reference TRBV7-7 and TRBJ2-5): GAGVSQSPRYKVTKRGQDVTLRCDPISSHATLYWYQQALGQGPEFLTYFNYEAQPDKSGLPSDRFSAERPEGSISTLTIQRTEQRDSAMYRCAIRIQGASGETQYFGPGTRLLVL.

Only a few counts were recorded for this clone. The chain links TRBV5-5 to TRBJ1-5; TRBD1 agrees at 8 bases. Germline V gives CDR1 SGHKS, CDR2 YYEKEE (reference sequence). The CDR3 sequence is 15 residues long. The J segment lost 7 bases and the V segment lost 5 bases, leaving 11 bases of the junction unmatched. CDR3 region: CASSLGQGRGQPQHF. The CDR3 nucleotides are TGTGCCAGCAGTCTCGGACAGGGTAGGGGACAGCCCCAGCATTTT.

This chain joins TRBV5-6 and TRBJ1-6, with 9 bases that match TRBD1. The junction had 5 bases not matched to a gene; V was cut back by 6 bases and J by 7 bases. This CDR3 is built from 14 residues. Germline loops: CDR1 SGHDT, CDR2 YYEEEE. In DNA form, the CDR3 reads TGTGCCAGCACCCCGACAGGGGGAAATTCACCCCTCCACTTT. Translation gives CASTPTGGNSPLHF.

The chain joins TRBV19 to TRBJ1-4; D ambiguous. Germline values: CDR1 LNHDA, CDR2 SQIVND (reference sequence). The CDR3 length is 16 residues. V dropped 2 bases and J dropped 0 bases, with 10 bases sitting between them. The CDR3 loop reads CASSISHGATNEKLFF. The CDR3 nucleotides are TGTGCCAGTAGTATATCCCATGGTGCAACTAATGAAAAACTGTTTTTT.

The genes are TRBV15 and TRBJ1-3; unclear D gene. The germline gives CDR1 LNHNV, CDR2 YYDKDF (reference sequence). V was pared by 6 bases and J by 4 bases, with 4 bases between. The CDR3 totals 11 residues. The CDR3 nucleotides are TGTGCCACCAGGTGGGGAAACACCATATATTTT. Its protein product is CATRWGNTIYF. Using reference TRBV15 and TRBJ1-3 for the parts outside the CDR3, the full variable domain is DAMVIQNPRYQVTQFGKPVTLSCSQTLNHNVMYWYQQKSSQAPKLLFHYYDKDFNNEADTPDNFQSRRPNTSFCFLDIRSPGLGDTAMYLCATRWGNTIYFGEGSWLTVV.

The chain links TRBV19 to TRBJ2-7, with 12 bases matching TRBD2. The CDR3 totals 17 residues. V gave up 5 bases and J gave up 0 bases; unmatched junction bases: 8. CDR1 and CDR2 (germline): LNHDA, SQIVND (reference sequence). In DNA form, the CDR3 reads TGTGCCAGTAGTCGAACGGGACTAGCGGGTGACTCCTACGAGCAGTACTTC. It yields the protein CASSRTGLAGDSYEQYF. The full variable domain, rest sourced from reference TRBV19 and TRBJ2-7, is DGGITQSPKYLFRKEGQNVTLSCEQNLNHDAMYWYRQDPGQGLRLIYYSQIVNDFQKGDIAEGYSVSREKKESFPLTVTSAQKNPTAFYLCASSRTGLAGDSYEQYFGPGTRLTVT.

The genes are TRBV23-1 and TRBJ1-1; D is unresolved. TRBV23-1 falls under the ORF class, with uncertain function. This CDR3 has 15 amino acids. As DNA, the CDR3 is TGCCGAGAAGGACTTGACGGTCAATTGAACACTGAAGCTTTCTTT. This gives the protein CREGLDGQLNTEAFF.

The CDR3 spells CASSLAGPKKAFF. CDR3 nucleotide sequence: TGTGCCAGCAGCTTAGCGGGACCGAAGAAAGCTTTCTTT. The V and J genes are TRBV7-9 and TRBJ1-1, with D maybe TRBD1 (5 bases). CDR1 is SEHNR and CDR2 is FQNEAQ in the germline V gene (reference sequence). With 0 bases removed from V and 9 bases from J, the gap between germline ends came to 11 bases. CDR3 length: 13 amino acids.

The rearrangement links TRBV5-1 to TRBJ2-3; 11 nucleotides agree with TRBD2. The length of the CDR3 is 18 residues. Germline V gene data show CDR1 as SGHRS and CDR2 as YFSETQ. The V and J ends lost 4 bases and 2 bases, in that order; junction bases with no gene match: 12. The CDR3 here is CASSQQASGGWFTDTQYF. The CDR3, as DNA: TGCGCCAGCAGCCAGCAGGCTAGCGGGGGGTGGTTCACAGATACGCAGTATTTT.

The rearrangement links TRBV9 to TRBJ2-7; 10 nucleotides align to TRBD1. After removal of 2 bases from V and 6 bases from J, the junction contained 5 bases not matched to a gene. There are 14 residues in the CDR3. Germline CDR1 and CDR2: SGDLS and YYNGEE. This chain's CDR3 is CASSVLGQGGEQYF. The CDR3 nucleotides read TGTGCCAGCAGCGTCTTAGGACAGGGGGGCGAGCAGTACTTC.

The V call is TRBV13, the J call TRBJ1-2; 9 nucleotides match TRBD1. The V segment lost 3 bases and the J segment 7 bases; nucleotides outside the gene matches: 9. This CDR3 spans 15 amino acids. Germline V lookup: CDR1 PRHDT, CDR2 FYEKMQ (reference sequence). As DNA, the CDR3 is TGTGCCAGCAGCTTGCTACAGGGGGCAGGCGGTGGCTACACCTTC. The encoded protein is CASSLLQGAGGGYTF.

In its sample, this clone was seen once. The chain employs TRBV6-1 and TRBJ1-5, with D possibly being TRBD1 (6 bases). In germline, CDR1 is MNHNS, CDR2 SASEGT. The CDR3 totals 13 residues. V dropped 7 bases and J dropped 5 bases, with 12 bases sitting between them. The CDR3 protein is CASTLDSYQPQHF. The CDR3 DNA reads as TGTGCCAGCACACTGGACAGTTATCAGCCCCAGCATTTT.

This clone was detected only once. The chain couples TRBV6-1 to TRBJ2-3, with D perhaps being TRBD1 or TRBD2 (6 bases each). CDR1 and CDR2 from the germline V gene are MNHNS and SASEGT. This CDR3 contains 14 residues. V was trimmed by 2 bases and J by 4 bases, leaving 10 bases between them. This chain's CDR3 is CASSEFGGPDTQYF. CDR3 sequence (DNA): TGTGCCAGCAGTGAATTTGGGGGGCCAGATACGCAGTATTTT.

This clone has only one observation. V usage is TRBV21-1 and J usage is TRBJ1-4. TRBV21-1 corresponds to a pseudogene. This CDR3 spans 17 amino acids. The DNA for the CDR3 is TGTGCCAGCAGCCCCAAAGGAACGGAACTGCTCGATGAAAAACTGTTTTTT. This translates into CASSPKGTELLDEKLFF.